This TCR beta chain was captured by sequencing in a study of response to subunit inactivated influenza vaccine. This clonotype was counted only a few times. Via MiXCR, TCRdb re-called the RT-PCR reads, giving one row per CDR3 protein. The sample lists about 520,000 distinct CDR3 sequences, around 25% occurring once. Germline loops: CDR1 DFQATT, CDR2 SNEGSKA (reference sequence). V was trimmed by 3 bases and J by 3 bases, leaving 8 bases between them. This CDR3 region has 12 residues. The sequencing used CD4+ T cells sorted from PBMCs, collected about 5 days after vaccination. The sequence was collected from a man in his fifties who received an inactivated influenza vaccine. The V call is TRBV20-1, the J call TRBJ2-5; D not resolved. Here the CDR3 DNA reads TGCAGTGCTAGTCCCTGGGAAGAGACCCAGTACTTC. Translation: CSASPWEETQYF.